This TCR beta chain was found in a study of cytomegalovirus exposure and HLA in healthy donors. Regarding the study as a whole: Later analysis associated a missense DCLRE1C variant with TCR beta V- and J-gene trimming. The authors later found TCR association rates varying by HLA locus, with DRB1 most and HLA-C fewest.

CDR3 length equals 10 residues. V was cut by 7 bases and J by 10 bases, with 10 bases left in between. Germline V lookup: CDR1 SNHLY, CDR2 FYNNEI. Concerning this clone: Its antigen is still unknown.

The PCR contained 60 Vbeta and 13 Jbeta primers. Produced via immunoSEQ multiplex PCR; TCRdb's table is partial and in-frame only. The table includes some 130,000 clones, 70% to 80% detected once. V gene TRBV2 combines with J gene TRBJ1-2; D not resolved. This sequence originates from a young man in good health and CMV-seronegative. Sequenced input: PBMCs. The DNA of the CDR3 is TGTGCCAGCACAGGATGTGTCTACACCTTC. Protein product: CASTGCVYTF.